This is a list of T cell receptor beta chains from one sample in a study of blood T cell repertoires in COVID-19. Sequenced by immunoSEQ multiplex PCR; TCRdb stores in-frame clones only, minus some. The sample lists 180,000 or so clones; 86% were seen once. Input material: peripheral blood. The receptors were gathered from a man between 18 and 29 years old with acute or convalescent COVID-19. CDR3s include the opening cysteine and the closing phenylalanine or tryptophan. Fields, in order: V gene, J gene, CDR3 protein.

TRBV7-8	TRBJ2-5	CASSLGYPGTDPQETQYF
TRBV6-5	TRBJ1-4	CASSLNEKLFF
TRBV30	TRBJ1-6	CAWSAHGLSDNSPLHF
TRBV6-6	TRBJ1-2	CASRSSTGAYGYTF
TRBV9	TRBJ2-7	CASSVDRGLPYEQYF
TRBV9	TRBJ1-4	CASSVGDRLNEKLFF
TRBV7-8	TRBJ1-6	CASSSLVSYNSPLHF
TRBV5-4	TRBJ1-4	CASSFSKEKLFF
TRBV29-1	TRBJ1-5	CSVEGRGTGQRKLNYSNQPQHF
TRBV11-2	TRBJ2-1	CASSPSRLAVPPGNEQFF
TRBV6-1	TRBJ2-5	CASSEQGGGQETQYF
TRBV11-2	TRBJ1-2	CASSLDTMGVSGYTF
TRBV7-2	TRBJ2-3	CASSRTVVTDTQYF
TRBV7-8	TRBJ1-2	CASSLEPDSPYGYTF
TRBV7-2	TRBJ1-6	CASSPLPGNSPLHF
TRBV20-1	TRBJ2-5	CSASLTSGGSTQYF
TRBV14	TRBJ1-6	CASSQDYTGLYNSPLHF
TRBV24-1	TRBJ1-1	CATSDRLNTEAFF
TRBV18	TRBJ2-2	CASSPPSGGPNTGELFF
TRBV2	TRBJ1-3	CASRGTDHSGNTIYF
TRBV10-1	TRBJ1-5	CASPVCNQPQHF
TRBV30	TRBJ1-4	CAWTKPTGFREKLFF
TRBV30	TRBJ2-5	CAWRLAGERLAGFTETQYF
TRBV27	TRBJ1-4	CASSFFFGGGEKLFF
TRBV6-6	TRBJ2-2	CASSYGQGNTGELFF
TRBV29-1	TRBJ1-2	CSAHTGLANYGYTF
TRBV19	TRBJ2-1	CASNLGLAYYNEQFF
TRBV9	TRBJ2-7	CASSVYGGIDEQYF
TRBV28	TRBJ1-3	CASSRTGFASGNTIYF
TRBV5-8	TRBJ1-2	CASSRGGSFYGYTF
TRBV28	TRBJ1-2	CASSLSGLAGGYTF
TRBV18	TRBJ1-5	CASSPGAGQAPQHF
TRBV27	TRBJ2-3	CASSGEGPGDTQYF
TRBV7-9	TRBJ1-5	CASSSGQGTSNQPQHF
TRBV27	TRBJ1-4	CASSLERGNEKLFF
TRBV19	TRBJ1-1	CASTRQGIVNTEAFF
TRBV19	TRBJ2-4	CASSEQAAKNIQYF
TRBV7-9	TRBJ2-1	CASSFYRGNEQFF
TRBV3-1/TRBV3-2	TRBJ1-5	CASSQGRGNQPQHF
TRBV7-9	TRBJ2-3	CASSLSGGSTDTQYF
TRBV7-8	TRBJ2-1	CASSFHYESYNEQFF
TRBV6-1	TRBJ1-2	CASSDRDYGYTF
TRBV12-5	TRBJ1-5	CASTPSAGQSQPQHF
TRBV4-2	TRBJ2-3	CASSPGTSAGTDTQYF
TRBV2	TRBJ2-2	CASSESGELFF
TRBV5-6	TRBJ1-1	CASSLPDRVAEAFF
TRBV4-2	TRBJ2-2	CASSQGAGEGRAGELFF
TRBV12-3/TRBV12-4	TRBJ2-7	CASSDSYYEQYF
TRBV4-1	TRBJ1-6	CASSHGGGTGVLNSPLHF